This TCR beta chain was recovered during a study of T cell responses to AZD1222 COVID-19 vaccine (dated by TCRdb to about 2021). The study in broad terms: AZD1222 recipients whose second dose came at about 4 weeks and those whose second dose came at about 12 weeks were combined into one group, since spike-specific TCR depth and breadth did not differ between the two schedules. TCR sequencing was performed for some 250 trial participants, of whom 207 were given two doses of AZD1222 and around 26 were given two doses of MenACWY control vaccine. Trial participants were enrolled into age subgroups of 18-55, 56-69 and 70-plus years, which contained about 160, 30 and 59 TCR-sequenced participants, respectively. Study-level results and caveats: Most participants were white British and females outnumbered males, and the authors suggested that clonal diversity may have been underestimated. Spike-specific TCR breadth and depth rose significantly after two AZD1222 doses compared with day 0 and with MenACWY recipients. Conclusions about previously exposed vaccinees were limited because only a handful of AZD1222 recipients were SARS-CoV-2 seropositive at baseline. Vaccine-associated CD4 TCRs spanned the whole spike protein, with dominant responses in regions 160-218 and 743-854. Nearly half of unique spike-specific TCRs reportedly recognized epitopes outside regions mutated in the B.1.351 and B.1.1.7 variants. Because no day 14 peak-response samples were available, the repertoires could be characterized only after the peak T cell response. In the small 56-69-year group, the increase in depth fell short of significance, most likely because of low power.

This specimen's time point label, per the study, means: baseline before first vaccination. Vaccinee samples were obtained from the UK trials COV001 and COV002, which included a single-blind randomized controlled phase 2/3 trial of AZD1222 (ChAdOx1 nCoV-19) in healthy adults. Trial participant PBMC samples were collected at day 0 and day 28 after the second dose for TCRbeta chain sequencing. As concerns this clone: No cognate antigen has been identified for it. Base qualities are not provided; no much larger clone lies one nucleotide away.

V trim: 0 bases; J trim: 0 bases; unmatched bases: 8. Taken from the germline V gene, the CDR1 and CDR2 loops are ENHRY and SYGVKD. The CDR3 spans 18 residues, from the cysteine through the phenylalanine. The CDR3 DNA has 54 bases and is translated from base 1. The CDR3 regions of human TCRbeta chains were subjected to immunosequencing. The paper's processing steps were these. TCRs in the repertoires were compared against a reference library of SARS-CoV-2-specific TCRs that had been generated with the MIRA antigen-specificity platform. Breadth meant the fraction of unique TCRs that were SARS-CoV-2-associated, whereas depth meant the fraction of total T cells that were SARS-CoV-2-associated. Using the MIRA data, each spike-specific TCR was mapped to the spike region that the TCR reacts to and placed in a CD4 or CD8 class. Log10-transformed breadth and depth values were compared by one-way ANOVA with Sidak's multiple comparisons tests. Entries here come from immuneACCESS through TCRdb and include only in-frame sequences with V and J called. Some clones fail to appear in such tables; in the studies checked, an unresolved V gene covers under half of the shortfall, and the cause of the remainder is unknown. That table supplies the V and J calls and clone size; D and trimming were determined from the DNA. The sample table lists around 90,000 clones, about 88% of them with a count of one. The ten most abundant clones make up approximately 12% of the sample.

The chain links TRBV10-3 with TRBJ1-3, and TRBD1 matches 7 of the central bases. Sequencing used peripheral blood, obtained on day 0 of AZD1222 vaccination. This clonotype originated in an adult in good health. The DNA sequence follows: TGTGCCATCAGTGAGTCGTTGGGACAGTCAAGCTCTGGAAACACCATATATTTT. It codes for CAISESLGQSSSGNTIYF.